The 27 T cell receptor beta chains presented below share a single source sample, sequenced in a study of cytomegalovirus exposure and HLA in healthy donors. In the PCR, 60 Vbeta and 13 Jbeta primers were used. Here immunoSEQ multiplex PCR was the method, and the copy in TCRdb shows in-frame clones only, minus some. The sample includes roughly 140,000 clones, roughly 70% of them seen just once. What was sequenced was PBMCs. All receptors come from a woman aged 40-49 years in good health and CMV-seronegative.

This clone was seen only a few times. The rearrangement joins TRBV5-1 to TRBJ1-3; D gene uncertain. V gave up 4 bases and J gave up 4 bases, with 9 bases separating them. Germline assignment: CDR1 SGHRS and CDR2 YFSETQ. There are 13 residues in the CDR3. CDR3 coding DNA: TGCGCCAGCAGCGAGACACAGGGAAACACCATATATTTT. Translating gives CASSETQGNTIYF.

This chain links TRBV6-1 with TRBJ2-6, with TRBD2 as a possible D gene (6 bases). The CDR3 is 15 amino acids. Germline assignment: CDR1 MNHNS and CDR2 SASEGT. V was clipped by 7 bases and J by 4 bases, with 14 bases between them. CDR3 protein: CASKVSGSGANVLTF. CDR3 nucleotide sequence: TGTGCCAGCAAGGTTAGCGGTTCGGGGGCCAACGTCCTGACTTTC.

This clone was seen only a few times. V is TRBV5-1 and J is TRBJ1-2, with TRBD1 identical over 7 bases. CDR3 length: 14 amino acids. Germline CDR1 is SGHRS and CDR2 is YFSETQ. The trim removed 1 base at V and 2 bases at J, leaving 2 bases unmatched. The CDR3 nucleotides are TGCGCCAGCAGCTTGACAGGGGCAAACTATGGCTACACCTTC. It encodes CASSLTGANYGYTF.

J is TRBJ2-6 and V is TRBV25-1; 7 bases align to TRBD1. CDR3 size: 18 residues. Germline CDR1 reads MGHDK; CDR2 reads SYGVNS. Trimming took 2 bases from V and 2 from J; bases not matched to a gene: 9. CDR3 region: CASSEAIQGNTGANVLTF. The CDR3 bases are TGTGCCAGCAGTGAAGCAATACAGGGGAACACTGGGGCCAACGTCCTGACTTTC.

The J gene is TRBJ1-2, the V gene TRBV10-3; 10 bases line up with TRBD1. This CDR3 has 13 amino acids. The germline V gene encodes CDR1 ENHRY and CDR2 SYGVKD. With 10 bases clipped from V and 8 bases from J, the junction kept 10 bases outside the gene matches. The CDR3 coding sequence is TGTGCCAGCGGGACAGGGGAAAATTCAGGCTACACCTTC. It yields the protein CASGTGENSGYTF.

The chain employs TRBV5-1 and TRBJ2-5, with D perhaps TRBD2 (6 bases). Germline loops: CDR1 SGHRS, CDR2 YFSETQ. This CDR3 spans 15 amino acids. Trimming removed 2 bases at V and 2 bases at J, with 13 bases between. The CDR3 DNA follows: TGCGCCAGCAGCTTACCGGGACTCTTACAAGAGACCCAGTACTTC. This sequence encodes CASSLPGLLQETQYF.

The chain uses TRBV18 and TRBJ2-7, with 9 nucleotides matching TRBD1. The junction had 9 bases not matched to a gene; V was cut back by 6 bases and J by 3 bases. Germline CDR1 is KGHSH and CDR2 is LQKENI. This CDR3 contains 15 residues. The CDR3 loop reads CASSRDRVRVYEQYF. Written as DNA, the CDR3 is TGTGCCAGCTCCCGGGACAGGGTTAGGGTCTACGAGCAGTACTTC.

The chain has TRBV15 and TRBJ2-1, with TRBD2 matching 13 bases. CDR1 and CDR2 from the germline V gene are LNHNV and YYDKDF (reference sequence). Trimming at V came to 1 base and at J to 3 bases, leaving 6 bases not matched to a gene. The CDR3 is 18 amino acids. CDR3 coding DNA: TGTGCCACCAGCAGAGGACTAGCGGGAGGACGCAACTACAATGAGCAGTTCTTC. It specifies CATSRGLAGGRNYNEQFF.

The rearrangement links TRBV18 to TRBJ1-3; 7 bases match TRBD1. Germline V gene data show CDR1 as KGHSH and CDR2 as LQKENI. This CDR3 region has 17 residues. The ends lost 5 bases at V and 2 bases at J; junction bases unmatched: 12. CDR3 in amino acids: CASSTQTGRGAGNTIYF. CDR3 sequence (DNA): TGTGCCAGCTCAACCCAGACAGGGAGAGGAGCTGGAAACACCATATATTTT.

V gene TRBV10-2 combines with J gene TRBJ2-5; maybe TRBD1 (5 bases). The CDR3 covers 14 residues. Germline V gene data show CDR1 as WSHSY and CDR2 as SAAADI. Trimming left V 4 bases short and J 5 bases short, with 14 bases between. The CDR3 here is CASSVYLGQETQYF. The CDR3 nucleotides read TGCGCCAGCAGTGTTTATCTGGGGCAGGAGACCCAGTACTTC.

The genes are TRBV11-2 and TRBJ2-7; D is perhaps TRBD1 (6 bases). The CDR3 is made up of 18 amino acids. With 5 bases removed from V and 0 bases from J, the gap between germline ends came to 23 bases. Germline V gene data show CDR1 as SGHAT and CDR2 as FQNNGV. For the CDR3, the DNA is TGTGCCAGCAGCCTAAAAACTACAGGGATCGGCCACTCCTACGAGCAGTACTTC. Translating gives CASSLKTTGIGHSYEQYF.

The CDR3 DNA reads TGTGCCTGGAGTCGTGCAGCGAGCTCTGGAAACACCATATATTTT. Protein: CAWSRAASSGNTIYF. The chain combines TRBV30 with TRBJ1-3; D gene uncertain. V was cut by 2 bases and J by 0 bases, with 11 bases left in between. Germline V gene sequence: CDR1 GTSNPN, CDR2 SVGIG (reference sequence). This CDR3 is 15 amino acids long.

V is TRBV27 and J is TRBJ2-1; 12 bases fit TRBD1. The CDR3 extends over 15 amino acids. Germline assignment: CDR1 MNHEY and CDR2 SMNVEV (reference sequence). Germline trimming cut 5 bases from V and 7 bases from J; bases unmatched to any gene: 6. CDR3 protein: CASSPRDRGPNEQFF. The CDR3 region has the DNA TGTGCCAGCAGTCCCAGGGACAGGGGGCCGAATGAGCAGTTCTTC.

The chain employs TRBV2 and TRBJ1-6, with D tentatively TRBD1 (5 bases). Germline V lookup: CDR1 SNHLY, CDR2 FYNNEI. The CDR3 has 15 amino acids. The V end was cut by 2 bases, the J end by 9 bases, with 14 bases between. The CDR3, as DNA: TGTGCCAGCAGTGAAACCCAGGGCGGACGTTCACCCCTCCACTTT. It is translated as CASSETQGGRSPLHF.

The chain is built from TRBV19 and TRBJ2-1; TRBD2 aligns across 12 bases. After removal of 6 bases from V and 1 base from J, the junction contained 7 bases not matched to a gene. Germline assignment: CDR1 LNHDA and CDR2 SQIVND (reference sequence). The CDR3 is 17 residues long. The CDR3 bases are TGTGCCAGTAGCCGGACTAGCGGGGCAGGATCCTACAATGAGCAGTTCTTC. It is translated as CASSRTSGAGSYNEQFF.

The rearrangement links TRBV28 to TRBJ1-5; TRBD1 is a possible D gene (6 bases). V dropped 6 bases and J dropped 6 bases, with 15 bases sitting between them. The germline V gene encodes CDR1 MDHEN and CDR2 SYDVKM. The CDR3 length is 14 residues. CDR3 residues: CASRLTGNSQPQHF. CDR3 sequence (DNA): TGTGCCAGCAGACTAACAGGGAATTCTCAGCCCCAGCATTTT.

The gene calls are TRBV6-5 and TRBJ1-1; 9 bases line up with TRBD1. Germline trimming cut 0 bases from V and 10 bases from J; bases unmatched to any gene: 3. CDR3 length: 13 residues. Germline CDR1 MNHEY, CDR2 SVGAGI. The CDR3 bases are TGTGCCAGCAGTTACTCTGAGGGACAGGGAGCTTTCTTT. Translation: CASSYSEGQGAFF.

The rearrangement uses TRBV5-1 and TRBJ2-2; D is ambiguous. This CDR3 contains 15 residues. The germline CDR1 and CDR2 sequences are SGHRS and YFSETQ. The V gene lost 0 bases and the J gene lost 2 bases, with 8 bases spanning the gap. As DNA, the CDR3 is TGCGCCAGCAGCTTGGCCCTACCAAACACCGGGGAGCTGTTTTTT. Its translation is CASSLALPNTGELFF.

A single count supports this clone. The rearrangement uses TRBV18 and TRBJ1-5; D is ambiguous. V lost 3 bases to trimming and J lost 5 bases, with 8 bases between them. The CDR3 covers 13 residues. The germline V gene has CDR1 KGHSH and CDR2 LQKENI. CDR3 sequence reads: CASSPGEDQPQHF. The CDR3 coding sequence is TGTGCCAGCTCACCCGGAGAAGATCAGCCCCAGCATTTT.

The J gene is TRBJ2-1, the V gene TRBV28; D ambiguous. This CDR3 comprises 15 residues. Germline loops: CDR1 MDHEN, CDR2 SYDVKM. V was shortened by 5 bases and J by 0 bases, with 11 bases between the two germline ends. The CDR3 loop reads CASSLSLSSYNEQFF. In nucleotides, the CDR3 is TGTGCCAGCAGTCTATCCTTGAGCTCCTACAATGAGCAGTTCTTC.

The rearrangement uses TRBV2 and TRBJ2-2, with D possibly being TRBD2 (5 bases). CDR3 length: 12 amino acids. The V and J ends lost 10 bases and 6 bases respectively, with 12 bases between them. Germline values: CDR1 SNHLY, CDR2 FYNNEI. In DNA, the CDR3 is TGTGCCACCAGGAAGCGGTCCGGGGAGCTGTTTTTT. This sequence encodes CATRKRSGELFF.

V usage is TRBV5-1 and J usage is TRBJ2-3; 7 bases are a match to TRBD2. Losses at the gene ends were 9 bases for V and 2 bases for J; bases not matched to a gene: 15. CDR1 SGHRS and CDR2 YFSETQ come from the germline V gene. The CDR3 is 16 residues long. CDR3 protein: CATRGVLATATDTQYF. The CDR3, as DNA: TGCGCCACCCGGGGGGTGCTAGCAACAGCCACAGATACGCAGTATTTT.

This chain connects TRBV19 to TRBJ2-3, with D maybe TRBD1 (5 bases). Trimming pared 3 bases from V and 5 bases from J, leaving 12 bases between. The germline V gene has CDR1 LNHDA and CDR2 SQIVND (reference sequence). There are 14 residues in the CDR3. CDR3 in DNA: TGTGCCAGTAGTATGCGGCAGGGCAGAGATACGCAGTATTTT. Its translation: CASSMRQGRDTQYF.

This clone was seen only once. V usage is TRBV27 and J usage is TRBJ1-4; 12 bases align to TRBD1. Germline assignment: CDR1 MNHEY and CDR2 SMNVEV (reference sequence). V lost 4 bases to trimming and J lost 2 bases; unmatched junction nucleotides: 2. This CDR3 has 16 amino acids. The CDR3 loop reads CASSWDRGRTNEKLFF. The CDR3 region has the DNA TGTGCCAGCAGTTGGGACAGGGGGCGGACTAATGAAAAACTGTTTTTT.

The CDR3 loop reads CASSFQTDTQYF. As DNA, the CDR3 is TGTGCCAGCAGCTTCCAGACAGATACGCAGTATTTT. V gene TRBV7-2 combines with J gene TRBJ2-3; D gene unclear. V was trimmed by 3 bases and J by 3 bases, leaving 4 bases between them. Germline lookup yields CDR1 SGHTA and CDR2 FQGNSA. This CDR3 contains 12 residues.

The CDR3 loop reads CASSLRHGHQPQHF. CDR3 nucleotides: TGTGCCAGCAGTCTCCGACACGGTCATCAGCCCCAGCATTTT. The rearrangement uses TRBV6-5 and TRBJ1-5, with unresolved D. This CDR3 contains 14 residues. Germline-derived CDR1 and CDR2 are MNHEY and SVGAGI. V gave up 5 bases and J gave up 5 bases, with 13 bases separating them.

The chain combines TRBV25-1 with TRBJ1-2; 8 bases align to TRBD1. The CDR3 is 14 amino acids. J was trimmed by 7 bases and V by 5 bases; bases with no gene match: 9. CDR1 and CDR2 (germline): MGHDK, SYGVNS. This CDR3 is CASSPPGQVFGYTF. CDR3 DNA sequence: TGTGCCAGCAGTCCGCCGGGACAGGTGTTTGGCTACACCTTC.